The clone carrying this T cell receptor (beta chain) has a count of ten or more. Via MiXCR, TCRdb re-called the 5' RACE reads, giving one row per CDR3 protein. The sample shows hundreds of thousands of distinct CDR3 sequences, roughly 15% of them seen only once. This sample was taken from a study of T-cell memory formation after mild COVID-19. Germline assignment: CDR1 MGHRA and CDR2 YSYEKL. The CDR3 loop spans 15 amino acids. The V and J ends lost 0 bases and 8 bases respectively, with 11 bases between them. Input material: PBMCs or a T cell subset sorted from them (not recorded which). This sequence originates from a man younger than 30 who had mild COVID-19 (a few samples of this study predate the infection). Cell type and time point are not known. The rearrangement joins TRBV4-1 to TRBJ1-6; weak D call: TRBD1 (6 bases). CDR3 in DNA: TGCGCCAGCAGCCAAGAGGTGACAGGAGATTCACCCCTCCACTTT. Its translation is CASSQEVTGDSPLHF.